The clone carrying this T cell receptor (beta chain) was detected ten times or more. The V and J ends lost 0 bases and 6 bases respectively, with 7 bases between them. The CDR3 runs to 13 residues. The germline CDR1 and CDR2 sequences are SGHVS and FNYEAQ. In the original workflow: The assay estimated nucleated cells by amplifying reference gene primers. Some clones are missing from TCRdb's copy, which holds only in-frame ones; the method was immunoSEQ multiplex PCR. V and J calls and clone size are given by that table; D and trimming were obtained from the DNA. The repertoire consists of a few hundred thousand clones, with 89% occurring once and the leading ten covering approximately 9.4%. The data originate from a study of blood T cell repertoires in COVID-19. On the study more broadly: Sites in the United States, Italy and Spain provided acute and convalescent COVID-19 samples. T cells, B-cell-depleted T cells, or PBMCs supplied cDNA or gDNA.

Participants had their cohort set by participant-reported clinical history. The V call is TRBV7-6, the J call TRBJ2-3; D is unclear. The TCR originated in a woman aged 40 to 50 who had recovered from COVID-19. The sample taken for sequencing was PBMCs or T cells enriched from blood (not recorded which). The chain's CDR3 is CASSLAPFDTQYF. Here the CDR3 DNA reads TGTGCCAGCAGCTTAGCTCCCTTTGATACGCAGTATTTT. Using reference TRBV7-6 and TRBJ2-3 for the parts outside the CDR3, the full variable domain is GAGVSQSPRYKVTKRGQDVALRCDPISGHVSLYWYRQALGQGPEFLTYFNYEAQQDKSGLPNDRFSAERPEGSISTLTIQRTEQRDSAMYRCASSLAPFDTQYFGPGTRLTVL.